By share of the sample, the clone carrying this TCR beta chain is large. Its antigen remains unidentified. Patients had resection in Japan or China between about 2013 and 2017. The table came from immunoSEQ multiplex PCR; TCRdb's copy has only in-frame clones and leaves some out. In the table there are 3,800 or so clones, over 75% of which are singletons. These data come from a study of immune evolution from preneoplasia to lung adenocarcinoma. Overall study findings and caveats: Later-stage lesions seemingly showed higher T cell density and diversity than normal lung.

CDR3 size: 14 residues. Looked up from germline, CDR1 is SGHDN and CDR2 is FVKESK. The V and J ends lost 4 bases and 3 bases respectively, with 11 bases between them. The TCR sequence derives from a person aged 55-80 years with lung adenocarcinoma. The V gene is TRBV14, the J gene TRBJ2-3; D tentatively reads TRBD1 or TRBD2 (5 bases each). Sequenced: FFPE adjacent normal lung tissue. The CDR3 loop is CASSPTGTTDTQYF. Written as DNA, the CDR3 is TGTGCCAGCAGCCCGACCGGGACGACAGATACGCAGTATTTT.